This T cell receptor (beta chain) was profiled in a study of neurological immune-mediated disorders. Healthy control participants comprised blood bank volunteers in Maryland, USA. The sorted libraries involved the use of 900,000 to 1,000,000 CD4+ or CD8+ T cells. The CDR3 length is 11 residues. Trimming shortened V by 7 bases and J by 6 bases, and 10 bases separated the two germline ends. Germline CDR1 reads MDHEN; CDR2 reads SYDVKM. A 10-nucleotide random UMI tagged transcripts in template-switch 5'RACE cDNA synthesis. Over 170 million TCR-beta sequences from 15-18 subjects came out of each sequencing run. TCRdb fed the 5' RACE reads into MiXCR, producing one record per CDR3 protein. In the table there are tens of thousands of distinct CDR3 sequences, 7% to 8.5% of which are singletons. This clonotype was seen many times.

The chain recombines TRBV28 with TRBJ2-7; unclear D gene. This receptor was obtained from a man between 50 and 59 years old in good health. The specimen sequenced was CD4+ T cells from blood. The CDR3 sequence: CASTLRGEQYF. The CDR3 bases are TGTGCCAGCACCCTTAGAGGCGAGCAGTACTTC. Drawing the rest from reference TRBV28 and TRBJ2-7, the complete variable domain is DVKVTQSSRYLVKRTGEKVFLECVQDMDHENMFWYRQDPGLGLRLIYFSYDVKMKEKGDIPEGYSVSREKKERFSLILESASTNQTSMYLCASTLRGEQYFGPGTRLTVT.